The T cell receptor beta chain described here comes from a study of blood T cell repertoires in COVID-19. The method was immunoSEQ multiplex PCR; TCRdb's version includes in-frame clones alone and lacks a portion of them. The table records over 200,000 clones, about four fifths of them present only once. To note about this clone: The same CDR3 also results from other DNA sequences found in this sample.

V trimming: 5 bases; J trimming: 5 bases; junction bases outside the gene matches: 5. The CDR3 is 14 amino acids. Germline-derived CDR1 and CDR2 are MNHEY and SVGAGI. Sequencing was carried out using PBMCs or T cells enriched from blood (not recorded which). The TCR comes from a man in his sixties who had recovered from COVID-19. The J gene is TRBJ2-2, the V gene TRBV6-5; TRBD1 matches at 7 bases. CDR3 DNA sequence: TGTGCCAGCAGTCGACAGGGATGGACCGGGGAGCTGTTTTTT. It is translated as CASSRQGWTGELFF.